This TCR beta chain was recorded in a study of tumor-infiltrating lymphocytes in primary liver carcinoma. Background on the study: All lesions had stage T1-T3 N0M0 and about 4 to 10 cm widths.

Both RNA and DNA were isolated together from around 20-30 mg of bulk tissue that had not been sorted. Patients had primary liver carcinoma treated by surgical resection. Synthesis of TCR beta cDNA was carried out from around 540 ng total RNA with a constant-region primer. Researchers made the TCR beta libraries by running three nested multiplex PCR rounds with slightly modified ARM-PCR. A C-beta reverse primer and TRBV1-TRBV30 forward primers served in each of the first two PCR rounds, at approximately 10 cycles apiece. TCRdb re-called the multiplex PCR reads through MiXCR, storing one row per CDR3 protein. The sample lists approximately 46,000 distinct CDR3 sequences, roughly 80% seen once, with roughly two fifths in the top ten. This clonotype is a singleton in its sample. At one of its ends the junction is not consistent with the germline gene, which may arise from a read error. The CDR3 is 13 residues long. The germline CDR1 and CDR2 sequences are MGHRA and YSYEKL.

V usage is TRBV4-1 and J usage is TRBJ1-1, with D uncertain. This receptor was identified in a woman aged 25 to 45 with primary liver carcinoma and hepatitis B virus infection. The sequenced material came from tumor-adjacent normal liver tissue. The CDR3 coding sequence is TGCGCCAGGAGCCACCCCCTGAACGCTGAAGCTTTCTTT. It yields the protein CARSHPLNAEAFF.